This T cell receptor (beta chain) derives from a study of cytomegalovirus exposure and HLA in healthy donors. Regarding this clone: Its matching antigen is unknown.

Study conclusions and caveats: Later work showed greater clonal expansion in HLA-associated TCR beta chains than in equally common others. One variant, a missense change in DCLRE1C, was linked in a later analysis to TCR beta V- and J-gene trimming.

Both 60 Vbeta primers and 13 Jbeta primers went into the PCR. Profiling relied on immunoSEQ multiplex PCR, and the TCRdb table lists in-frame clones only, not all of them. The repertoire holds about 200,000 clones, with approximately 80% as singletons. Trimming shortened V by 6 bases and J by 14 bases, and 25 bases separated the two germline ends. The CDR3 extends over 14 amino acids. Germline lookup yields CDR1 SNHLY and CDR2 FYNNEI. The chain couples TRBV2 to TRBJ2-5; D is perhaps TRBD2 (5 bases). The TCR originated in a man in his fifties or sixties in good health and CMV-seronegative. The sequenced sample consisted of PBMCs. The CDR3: CASSPQRPTGSLYF. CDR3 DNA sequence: TGTGCCAGCAGCCCCCAACGGCCCACGGGGTCATTATACTTC.